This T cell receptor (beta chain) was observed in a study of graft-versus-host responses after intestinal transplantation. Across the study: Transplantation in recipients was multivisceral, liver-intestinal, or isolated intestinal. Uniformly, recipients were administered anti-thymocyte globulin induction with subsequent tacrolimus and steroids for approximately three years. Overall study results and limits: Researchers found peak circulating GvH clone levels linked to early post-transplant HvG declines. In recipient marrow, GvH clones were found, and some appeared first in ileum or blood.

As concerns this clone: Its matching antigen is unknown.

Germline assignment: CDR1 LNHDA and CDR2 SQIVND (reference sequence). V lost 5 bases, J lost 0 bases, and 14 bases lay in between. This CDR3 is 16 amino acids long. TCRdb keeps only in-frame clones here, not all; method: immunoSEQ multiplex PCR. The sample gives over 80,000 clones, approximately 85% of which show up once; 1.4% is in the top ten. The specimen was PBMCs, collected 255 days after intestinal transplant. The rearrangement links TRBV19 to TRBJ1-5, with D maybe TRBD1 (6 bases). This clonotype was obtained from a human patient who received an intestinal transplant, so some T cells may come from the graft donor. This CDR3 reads CASSPRGARSNQPQHF. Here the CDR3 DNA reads TGTGCCAGTAGTCCCCGGGGGGCCCGTAGCAATCAGCCCCAGCATTTT. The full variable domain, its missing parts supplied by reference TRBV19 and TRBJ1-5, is DGGITQSPKYLFRKEGQNVTLSCEQNLNHDAMYWYRQDPGQGLRLIYYSQIVNDFQKGDIAEGYSVSREKKESFPLTVTSAQKNPTAFYLCASSPRGARSNQPQHFGDGTRLSIL.